Here is one T cell receptor beta chain with its context. Its target is not known. CDR1 is LNHDA and CDR2 is SQIVND in the germline V gene (reference sequence). The CDR3 has 14 residues. The V end lost 1 base, the J end lost 0 bases, and 6 bases lay between the germline ends. The record originates from a study of T cell clonotyping in hematopoietic cell transplantation. Study-wide results and caveats: Few recipient clonotypes overlapped donors; over 97% were de novo at given depth. Pathologically expanded recipient clonotypes increased progressively from day 30 to day 180 as diversity fell.

The protocol was immunoSEQ multiplex PCR, while the TCRdb copy is restricted to in-frame clones and leaves out a portion. The sample lists some 10,000 clones; 95% to 98% were seen once. Material: peripheral blood mononuclear cells, obtained 100 days after allogeneic stem cell transplant. The chain links TRBV19 to TRBJ1-2; unclear D gene. This receptor was taken from a male patient between 55 and 70 years old who had an allogeneic stem cell transplant from a related donor, so the T cells may come from the graft donor. Some clones in this sample may be carry-over from other donors' samples. The CDR3, as DNA: TGTGCCAGTAGTATAGGCGGGACTAACTATGGCTACACCTTC. Translating it yields CASSIGGTNYGYTF.